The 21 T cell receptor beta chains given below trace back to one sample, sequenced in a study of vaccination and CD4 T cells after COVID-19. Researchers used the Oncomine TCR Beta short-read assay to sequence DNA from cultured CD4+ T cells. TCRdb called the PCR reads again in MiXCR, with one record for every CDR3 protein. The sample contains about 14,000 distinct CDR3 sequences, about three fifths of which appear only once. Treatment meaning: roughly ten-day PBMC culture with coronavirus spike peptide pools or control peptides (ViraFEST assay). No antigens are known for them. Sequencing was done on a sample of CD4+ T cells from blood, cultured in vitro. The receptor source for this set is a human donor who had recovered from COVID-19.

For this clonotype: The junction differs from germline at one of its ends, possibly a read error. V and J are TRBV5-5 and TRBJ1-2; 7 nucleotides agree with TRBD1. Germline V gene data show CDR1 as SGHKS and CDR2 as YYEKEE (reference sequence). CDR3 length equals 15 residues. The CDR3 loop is CASSLGVQGSHGYTF. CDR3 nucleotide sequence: TGCGCCAGCAGCTTGGGAGTACAGGGGTCCCATGGCTACACCTTC.

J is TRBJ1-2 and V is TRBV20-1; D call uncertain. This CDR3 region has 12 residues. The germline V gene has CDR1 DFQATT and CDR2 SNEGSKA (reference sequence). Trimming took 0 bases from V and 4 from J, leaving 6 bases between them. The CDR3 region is CSARDSSYGYTF. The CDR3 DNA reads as TGCAGTGCTAGAGACAGTAGCTATGGCTACACCTTC.

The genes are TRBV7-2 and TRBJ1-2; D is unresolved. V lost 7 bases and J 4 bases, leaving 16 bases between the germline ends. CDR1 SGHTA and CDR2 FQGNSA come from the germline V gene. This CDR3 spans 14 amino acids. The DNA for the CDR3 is TGTGCCAGCACTTTATACCCCCAGATCTATGGCTACACCTTC. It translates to CASTLYPQIYGYTF.

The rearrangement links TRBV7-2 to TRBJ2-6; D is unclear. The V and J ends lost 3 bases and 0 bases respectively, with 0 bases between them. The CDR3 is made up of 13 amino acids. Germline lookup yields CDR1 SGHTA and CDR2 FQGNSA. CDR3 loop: CASSFSGANVLTF. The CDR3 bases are TGTGCCAGCAGCTTCTCTGGGGCCAACGTCCTGACTTTC.

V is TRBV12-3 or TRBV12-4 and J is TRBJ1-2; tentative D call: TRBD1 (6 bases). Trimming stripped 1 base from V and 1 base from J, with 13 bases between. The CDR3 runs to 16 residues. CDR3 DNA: TGTGCCAGCAGTTTAGGGTCAGGGGCCCTTAACTATGGCTACACCTTC. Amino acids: CASSLGSGALNYGYTF.

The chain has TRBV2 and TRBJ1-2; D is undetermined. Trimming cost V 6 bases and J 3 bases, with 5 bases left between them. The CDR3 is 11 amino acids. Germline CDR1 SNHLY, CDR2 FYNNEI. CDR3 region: CASRKDYGYTF. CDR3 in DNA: TGTGCCAGCAGGAAGGACTATGGCTACACCTTC.

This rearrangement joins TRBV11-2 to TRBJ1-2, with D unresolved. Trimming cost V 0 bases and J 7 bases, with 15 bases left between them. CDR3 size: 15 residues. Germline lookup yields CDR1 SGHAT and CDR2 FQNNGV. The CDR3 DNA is TGTGCCAGCAGCTTAGATAGACCTGCTATCCGTGGCTACACCTTC. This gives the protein CASSLDRPAIRGYTF.

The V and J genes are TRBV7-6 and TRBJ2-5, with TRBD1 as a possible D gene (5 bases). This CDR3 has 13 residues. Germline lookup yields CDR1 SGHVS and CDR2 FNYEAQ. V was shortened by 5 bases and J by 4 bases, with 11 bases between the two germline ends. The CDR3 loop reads CASSPWGAETQYF. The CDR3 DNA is TGTGCCAGCAGCCCCTGGGGCGCAGAGACCCAGTACTTC.

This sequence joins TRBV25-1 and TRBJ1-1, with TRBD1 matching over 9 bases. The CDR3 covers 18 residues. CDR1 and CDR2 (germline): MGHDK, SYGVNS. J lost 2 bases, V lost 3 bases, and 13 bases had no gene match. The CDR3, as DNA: TGTGCCAGCAGTGAGGGACAGGGCTTACCTCGGGGAAACACTGAAGCTTTCTTT. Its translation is CASSEGQGLPRGNTEAFF.

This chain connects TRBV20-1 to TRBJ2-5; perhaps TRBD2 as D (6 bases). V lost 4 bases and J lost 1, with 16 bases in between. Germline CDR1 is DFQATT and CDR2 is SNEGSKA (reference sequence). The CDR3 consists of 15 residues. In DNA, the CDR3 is TGCAGTGCTACTCCACAGGTGGGACTCCAAGAGACCCAGTACTTC. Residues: CSATPQVGLQETQYF.

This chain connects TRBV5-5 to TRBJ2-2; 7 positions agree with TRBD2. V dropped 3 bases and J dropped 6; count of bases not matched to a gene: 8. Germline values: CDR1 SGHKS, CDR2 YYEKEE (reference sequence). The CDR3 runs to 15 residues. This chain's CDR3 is CASSWGGVPSGELFF. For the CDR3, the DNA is TGTGCCAGCAGCTGGGGGGGGGTTCCCTCCGGGGAGCTGTTTTTT.

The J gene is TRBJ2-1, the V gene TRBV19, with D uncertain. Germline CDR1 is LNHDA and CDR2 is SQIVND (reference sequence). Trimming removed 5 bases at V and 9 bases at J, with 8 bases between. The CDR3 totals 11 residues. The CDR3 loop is CASSSWGEQFF. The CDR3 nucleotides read TGTGCCAGTAGTTCCTGGGGTGAGCAGTTCTTC.

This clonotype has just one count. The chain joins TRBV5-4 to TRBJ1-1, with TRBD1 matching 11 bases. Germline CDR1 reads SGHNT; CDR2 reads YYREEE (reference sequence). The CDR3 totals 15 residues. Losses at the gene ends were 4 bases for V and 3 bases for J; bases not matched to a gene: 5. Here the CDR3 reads CASSGTGGRDTEAFF. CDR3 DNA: TGTGCCAGCAGCGGGACAGGGGGTCGGGACACTGAAGCTTTCTTT.

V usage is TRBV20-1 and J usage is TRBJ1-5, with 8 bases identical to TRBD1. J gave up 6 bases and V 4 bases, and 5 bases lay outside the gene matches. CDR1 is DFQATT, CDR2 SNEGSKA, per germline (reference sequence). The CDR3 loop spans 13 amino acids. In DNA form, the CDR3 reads TGCAGTGCTAAAGACAGGGGAGGTCAGCCCCAGCATTTT. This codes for CSAKDRGGQPQHF.

CDR3 sequence reads: CSARGRTSGDNEQFF. Written as DNA, the CDR3 is TGCAGTGCTAGAGGAAGGACTAGCGGAGACAATGAGCAGTTCTTC. The chain employs TRBV20-1 and TRBJ2-1; TRBD2 agrees at 10 bases. Germline V gene data show CDR1 as DFQATT and CDR2 as SNEGSKA (reference sequence). The CDR3 totals 15 residues. The V and J ends lost 1 base and 5 bases, in that order; junction bases with no gene match: 5.

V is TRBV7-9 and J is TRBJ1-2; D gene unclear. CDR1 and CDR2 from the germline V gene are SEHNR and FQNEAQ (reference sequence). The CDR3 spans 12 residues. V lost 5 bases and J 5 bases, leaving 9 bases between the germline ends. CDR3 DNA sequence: TGTGCCAGCAGCCCCAACGGGTATGGCTACACCTTC. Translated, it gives CASSPNGYGYTF.

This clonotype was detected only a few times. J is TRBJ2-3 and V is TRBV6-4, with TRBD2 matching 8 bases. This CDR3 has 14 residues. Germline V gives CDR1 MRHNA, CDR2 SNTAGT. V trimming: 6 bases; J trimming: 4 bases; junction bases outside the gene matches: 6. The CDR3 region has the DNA TGTGCCAGCAGCCAACAGCGGGGGTCAGATACGCAGTATTTT. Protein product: CASSQQRGSDTQYF.

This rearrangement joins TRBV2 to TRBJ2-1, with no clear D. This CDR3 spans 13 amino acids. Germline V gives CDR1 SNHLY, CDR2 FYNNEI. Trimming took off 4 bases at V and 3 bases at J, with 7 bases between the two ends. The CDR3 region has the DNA TGTGCCAGCAGTGCTGACATCTACAATGAGCAGTTCTTC. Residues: CASSADIYNEQFF.

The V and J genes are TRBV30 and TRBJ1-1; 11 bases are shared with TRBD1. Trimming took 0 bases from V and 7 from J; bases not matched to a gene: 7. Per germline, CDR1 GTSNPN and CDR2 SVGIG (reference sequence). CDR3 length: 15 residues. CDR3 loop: CAWSVFWTGGNEAFF. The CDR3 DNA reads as TGTGCCTGGAGTGTATTTTGGACAGGGGGCAATGAAGCTTTCTTT.

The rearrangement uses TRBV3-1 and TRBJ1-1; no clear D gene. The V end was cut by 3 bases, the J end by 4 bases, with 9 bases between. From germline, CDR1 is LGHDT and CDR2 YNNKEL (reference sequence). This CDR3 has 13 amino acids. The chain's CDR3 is CASSHREGTEAFF. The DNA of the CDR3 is TGTGCCAGCAGCCACCGGGAGGGCACTGAAGCTTTCTTT.

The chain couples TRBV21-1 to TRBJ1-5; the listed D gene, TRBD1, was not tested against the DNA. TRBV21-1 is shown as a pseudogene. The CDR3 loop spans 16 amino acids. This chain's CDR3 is CASRKDRGDSNQPQHF. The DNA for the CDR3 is TGTGCCAGCAGGAAGGACAGGGGCGATAGCAATCAGCCCCAGCATTTT.